This T cell receptor beta chain came from a study of tumor-infiltrating lymphocytes in localized non-small cell lung cancer. Study-level information: Resected tumor was paired with non-adjacent uninvolved lung from the same patient.

Study-wide results and limits: Available tissue quantity limited TCR sequencing to a patient subset. IM1 and IM2 tumors showed no difference in T-cell fraction.

Deletions cut 4 bases from V and 8 bases from J, with 10 bases between. Germline V gives CDR1 MNHEY, CDR2 SMNVEV (reference sequence). The length of the CDR3 is 12 residues. The table came from immunoSEQ multiplex PCR; TCRdb's copy has only in-frame clones and leaves some out. Seen here are roughly 8,500 clones, roughly two thirds observed once, and the top ten hold about 9%. This clone has more than one count but fewer than ten. Antigen unknown. The chain is built from TRBV27 and TRBJ2-3, with a weak D call TRBD1 (5 bases). Input material: uninvolved lung tissue not adjacent to the tumor. The TCR comes from a human donor with non-small cell lung cancer. The CDR3 nucleotides are TGTGCCAGCAGTTGGGGCTCGGCTACGCAGTATTTT. Amino acids: CASSWGSATQYF.